This record looks at one T cell receptor beta chain sequence and its context. The data originate from a study of blood T cell repertoires in COVID-19. At the level of the study: Material from acute and convalescent COVID-19 was sourced from the United States, Italy and Spain. In each case, the material was cDNA or gDNA derived from T cells, B-cell-depleted T cells, or PBMCs.

In the original analysis: It was from reference gene primer amplification that nucleated cell counts were estimated. Measured with immunoSEQ multiplex PCR; TCRdb has only the in-frame clones, and not every one. For V, J and clone size, that table is used; D and trimming come from the DNA. This sample has 65,000 to 85,000 clones; about nine tenths occur once, and the top ten carry approximately 2.5%. The CDR3 has 16 residues. CDR1 and CDR2 from the germline V gene are SGHRS and YFSETQ. V was cut by 4 bases and J by 7 bases, with 20 bases left in between. This chain connects TRBV5-1 to TRBJ1-4; a weak D match, TRBD1 (5 bases). Sample: peripheral blood. The TCR comes from a human donor in a cohort sampled during active COVID-19. The CDR3 sequence is CASSPSGGGGVEKLFF. CDR3 in DNA: TGCGCCAGCAGCCCGTCGGGGGGAGGAGGGGTTGAAAAACTGTTTTTT.